Presented here are 13 T cell receptor beta chains from one specimen sequenced in a study of blood T cell repertoires in COVID-19. Assay used: immunoSEQ multiplex PCR; TCRdb lists only in-frame clones, some missing. The data hold about 170,000 clones, with about four fifths observed a single time. Sequencing was carried out using peripheral blood. Every receptor here comes from a man aged 65 to 85 with active or convalescent COVID-19.

J is TRBJ2-3 and V is TRBV15; 7 nucleotides line up with TRBD2. CDR1 LNHNV and CDR2 YYDKDF come from the germline V gene (reference sequence). Losses at the gene ends were 5 bases for V and 2 bases for J; bases not matched to a gene: 4. The CDR3 contains 14 residues. The CDR3: CATSLGTNTDTQYF. CDR3 sequence (DNA): TGTGCCACCAGCCTCGGGACTAACACAGATACGCAGTATTTT.

This rearrangement joins TRBV9 to TRBJ2-1; the match to TRBD2 covers 8 bases. The CDR3 totals 16 residues. V dropped 4 bases and J dropped 3; count of bases not matched to a gene: 9. Germline CDR1 is SGDLS and CDR2 is YYNGEE. The CDR3: CASSPGLAVFYNEQFF. CDR3 bases: TGTGCCAGCAGCCCAGGACTAGCAGTTTTCTACAATGAGCAGTTCTTC.

The chain employs TRBV6-6 and TRBJ1-2; a possible D gene is TRBD1 (6 bases). V gave up 2 bases and J gave up 0 bases, with 10 bases separating them. The germline V gene has CDR1 MNHNY and CDR2 SVGAGI (reference sequence). The CDR3 runs 15 residues. The CDR3 DNA follows: TGTGCCAGCAGTTACCGGGACATAGCTAACTATGGCTACACCTTC. Translated: CASSYRDIANYGYTF.

The chain recombines TRBV6-2 or TRBV6-3 with TRBJ2-3; D is perhaps TRBD1 (6 bases). Germline V gives CDR1 MNHEY, CDR2 SVGEGT. V gave up 0 bases and J gave up 1 base, with 20 bases separating them. The CDR3 contains 19 residues. The CDR3: CASSYSIWGRSPRTDTQYF. The CDR3 DNA is TGTGCCAGCAGTTACTCGATTTGGGGGCGCTCTCCCCGCACAGATACGCAGTATTTT.

The chain recombines TRBV7-2 with TRBJ1-2; TRBD1 aligns across 7 bases. This CDR3 contains 16 residues. CDR1 and CDR2 from the germline V gene are SGHTA and FQGNSA. The V and J ends lost 2 bases and 7 bases, in that order; junction bases with no gene match: 13. The CDR3 here is CASSLKGQSSTSGYTF. The CDR3, as DNA: TGTGCCAGCAGCTTAAAGGGACAGAGTTCGACAAGTGGCTACACCTTC.

CDR3 in amino acids: CASSPMAGGDEQYF. CDR3 DNA: TGTGCCAGCAGCCCGATGGCGGGAGGGGACGAGCAGTACTTC. J is TRBJ2-7 and V is TRBV7-6, with 9 bases that match TRBD2. Germline V gene data show CDR1 as SGHVS and CDR2 as FNYEAQ. The V segment lost 5 bases and the J segment 5 bases; nucleotides outside the gene matches: 7. This CDR3 has 14 residues.

This rearrangement joins TRBV5-1 to TRBJ2-2; D is unclear. V was pared by 4 bases and J by 4 bases, with 17 bases between. CDR3 length: 16 residues. Germline V gives CDR1 SGHRS, CDR2 YFSETQ. The CDR3 loop is CASSTLPRRSTGELFF. The CDR3, as DNA: TGCGCCAGCAGCACACTTCCGAGGCGCAGCACCGGGGAGCTGTTTTTT.

The rearrangement uses TRBV5-4 and TRBJ2-1, with D possibly TRBD1 on 5 matching bases. Deletions cut 0 bases from V and 3 bases from J, with 10 bases between. CDR3 size: 15 residues. Germline V gives CDR1 SGHNT, CDR2 YYREEE (reference sequence). CDR3: CASSLEGARYNEQFF. As DNA, the CDR3 is TGTGCCAGCAGCTTGGAAGGGGCACGCTACAATGAGCAGTTCTTC. Full variable domain (outside the CDR3, taken from reference TRBV5-4 and TRBJ2-1): ETGVTQSPTHLIKTRGQQVTLRCSSQSGHNTVSWYQQALGQGPQFIFQYYREEENGRGNFPPRFSGLQFPNYSSELNVNALELDDSALYLCASSLEGARYNEQFFGPGTRLTVL.

The rearrangement joins TRBV19 to TRBJ1-5, with D possibly being TRBD1 (6 bases). The CDR3 contains 17 residues. Trimming took 3 bases from V and 4 from J, leaving 19 bases between them. The V gene's germline CDR1 is LNHDA and CDR2 SQIVND (reference sequence). In DNA form, the CDR3 reads TGTGCCAGTAGTATTGGTGTCCGGGGGGCTTGGAATCAGCCCCAGCATTTT. It is translated as CASSIGVRGAWNQPQHF.

The rearrangement links TRBV6-1 to TRBJ1-2; D is ambiguous. This CDR3 has 13 residues. From germline, CDR1 is MNHNS and CDR2 SASEGT. The ends were cut back, 9 bases at V and 7 bases at J, with 18 bases in the middle. As DNA, the CDR3 is TGTGCCAGTAGCCCCGCCGGCGGGATTGGCTACACCTTC. Amino acids: CASSPAGGIGYTF.

The V gene is TRBV19, the J gene TRBJ2-5, with a weak D call TRBD2 (6 bases). V lost 1 base and J lost 1, with 13 bases in between. Germline CDR1 reads LNHDA; CDR2 reads SQIVND (reference sequence). The CDR3 contains 16 residues. CDR3: CASSIAKEGPQETQYF. The CDR3, as DNA: TGTGCCAGTAGTATAGCTAAGGAGGGACCCCAAGAGACCCAGTACTTC.

The chain joins TRBV5-4 to TRBJ2-5; 8 bases line up with TRBD1. CDR1 is SGHNT and CDR2 is YYREEE in the germline V gene (reference sequence). V was clipped by 4 bases and J by 5 bases; unmatched bases: 7. This CDR3 spans 14 amino acids. CDR3 DNA sequence: TGTGCCAGCAGCCCGACAGGGGATGATGAGACCCAGTACTTC. Translated, it gives CASSPTGDDETQYF.

The genes are TRBV5-1 and TRBJ2-4; possibly TRBD1 for D (8 bases). In germline, CDR1 is SGHRS, CDR2 YFSETQ. The CDR3 runs 16 residues. The ends were cut back, 6 bases at V and 1 base at J, with 17 bases in the middle. CDR3 protein: CASTRTGGEAKNIQYF. CDR3 sequence (DNA): TGCGCCAGCACCCGTACAGGGGGGGAGGCCAAAAACATTCAGTACTTC.